These T cell receptor beta chains were read from a single sample in a study of glioma-infiltrating T cells after dendritic cell vaccination. Assay used: immunoSEQ multiplex PCR; TCRdb lists only in-frame clones, some missing. The table has about 49,000 clones, over 75% seen once. Here the sequenced sample was blood, taken before dendritic cell vaccination. The source is a human donor with glioblastoma. Both conserved end residues are part of each CDR3. A D gene is named only where the DNA matches it firmly. Only some rows state a clone size, as once, few, many or a class for expanded clones.

v_call: TRBV5-5; d_call: .; j_call: TRBJ1-2; clone_size: .; cdr3_nt: TGTGCCAGCAGCTTGTTACCCCCAGGAGGCTACACCTTC; cdr3_aa: CASSLLPPGGYTF
v_call: TRBV6-6; d_call: TRBD2; j_call: TRBJ2-7; clone_size: few; cdr3_nt: TGTGCCAGCATGGGGTCTAGCGGGAGGGACGAGCAGTACTTC; cdr3_aa: CASMGSSGRDEQYF
v_call: TRBV18; d_call: .; j_call: TRBJ1-5; clone_size: .; cdr3_nt: TGTGCCAGCTCAGGGAATCGGGCGAGCGGTCAGCCCCAGCATTTT; cdr3_aa: CASSGNRASGQPQHF
v_call: TRBV5-8; d_call: .; j_call: TRBJ2-3; clone_size: .; cdr3_nt: TGTGCCAGCAGCCGTAACGGTGCCAAGGATACGCAGTATTTT; cdr3_aa: CASSRNGAKDTQYF
v_call: TRBV18; d_call: .; j_call: TRBJ1-2; clone_size: .; cdr3_nt: TGTGCCAGCTCACCACGTATGAGTGGCTACACCTTC; cdr3_aa: CASSPRMSGYTF
v_call: TRBV18; d_call: TRBD1; j_call: TRBJ2-1; clone_size: .; cdr3_nt: TGTGCCAGCTCACCGCAGGGGGCATATAATAATGAGCAGTTCTTC; cdr3_aa: CASSPQGAYNNEQFF
v_call: TRBV7-2; d_call: TRBD1; j_call: TRBJ1-6; clone_size: .; cdr3_nt: TGTGCCAGCAGCTACCGAACCAGGGGGCGTAATTCACCCCTCCACTTT; cdr3_aa: CASSYRTRGRNSPLHF
v_call: TRBV30; d_call: .; j_call: TRBJ1-2; clone_size: .; cdr3_nt: TGTGCCTGGGAAGGCGTGGACAGTGCTAACTATGGCTACACCTTC; cdr3_aa: CAWEGVDSANYGYTF
v_call: TRBV27; d_call: .; j_call: TRBJ2-5; clone_size: .; cdr3_nt: TGTGCCAGCAGTTTATTAGGGGGAGAGGAGACCCAGTACTTC; cdr3_aa: CASSLLGGEETQYF
v_call: TRBV18; d_call: .; j_call: TRBJ2-7; clone_size: .; cdr3_nt: TGTGCCAGCTCACCGAACAGTTCCTACGAGCAGTACTTC; cdr3_aa: CASSPNSSYEQYF
v_call: TRBV4-3; d_call: TRBD1; j_call: TRBJ1-1; clone_size: .; cdr3_nt: TGCGCCAGCAGCCAGTCAGGGGGCGTCAACACTGAAGCTTTCTTT; cdr3_aa: CASSQSGGVNTEAFF
v_call: TRBV4-3; d_call: .; j_call: TRBJ2-4; clone_size: once; cdr3_nt: TGCGCCAGCAGCCCAGGACAGACAGCCAAAAACATTCAGTACTTC; cdr3_aa: CASSPGQTAKNIQYF
v_call: TRBV6-5; d_call: TRBD1; j_call: TRBJ1-1; clone_size: .; cdr3_nt: TGTGCCAGCAGTTACAACACAGGGGTTACTTTCTTT; cdr3_aa: CASSYNTGVTFF
v_call: TRBV19; d_call: TRBD2; j_call: TRBJ2-7; clone_size: .; cdr3_nt: TGTGCCAGTAGCCTAGGCACTAGCGTAGACGAGCAGTACTTC; cdr3_aa: CASSLGTSVDEQYF
v_call: TRBV11-2; d_call: .; j_call: TRBJ1-1; clone_size: once; cdr3_nt: TGTGCCAGCAGCTTAGTGTCAGGGTACACTGAAGCTTTCTTT; cdr3_aa: CASSLVSGYTEAFF
v_call: TRBV7-2; d_call: .; j_call: TRBJ2-7; clone_size: .; cdr3_nt: TGTGCCAGCACCCTTTTCAGTTCCTACGAGCAGTACTTC; cdr3_aa: CASTLFSSYEQYF
v_call: TRBV6-1; d_call: TRBD1; j_call: TRBJ2-7; clone_size: .; cdr3_nt: TGTGCCAGCCAGGACAGGGGATACTACGAGCAGTACTTC; cdr3_aa: CASQDRGYYEQYF
v_call: TRBV5-4; d_call: TRBD2; j_call: TRBJ2-3; clone_size: .; cdr3_nt: TGTGCCAGCAGCGCCGGACTAGCGGGAGGTACAGATACGCAGTATTTT; cdr3_aa: CASSAGLAGGTDTQYF
v_call: TRBV4-1; d_call: .; j_call: TRBJ1-1; clone_size: once; cdr3_nt: TGCGCCAGCAGCCAAGAACCCCCGGGGTTAGCTTTCTTT; cdr3_aa: CASSQEPPGLAFF
v_call: TRBV6-1; d_call: TRBD1; j_call: TRBJ1-1; clone_size: once; cdr3_nt: TGTGCCAGCAGTGCTGGACAGGGGTTGTACACTGAAGCTTTCTTT; cdr3_aa: CASSAGQGLYTEAFF
v_call: TRBV18; d_call: .; j_call: TRBJ1-2; clone_size: .; cdr3_nt: TGTGCCAGCTCACCGCCGAGGGCTGGCTATGGCTACACCTTC; cdr3_aa: CASSPPRAGYGYTF
v_call: TRBV19; d_call: .; j_call: TRBJ1-5; clone_size: .; cdr3_nt: TGTGCCAGTAGTATAGGAGGGTCCCGACAGCCCCAGCATTTT; cdr3_aa: CASSIGGSRQPQHF
v_call: TRBV7-6; d_call: TRBD1; j_call: TRBJ1-3; clone_size: .; cdr3_nt: TGTGCCAGCAGCTTAGACAGGGGGCTAGCTGGAAACACCATATATTTT; cdr3_aa: CASSLDRGLAGNTIYF
v_call: TRBV5-1; d_call: .; j_call: TRBJ1-6; clone_size: .; cdr3_nt: TGCGCCAGCACCCAGCAACCTTCTAGTTCACCCCTCCACTTT; cdr3_aa: CASTQQPSSSPLHF
v_call: TRBV19; d_call: .; j_call: TRBJ2-1; clone_size: .; cdr3_nt: TGTGCCAGTGGACAGGGAGGGTCCTACAATGAGCAGTTCTTC; cdr3_aa: CASGQGGSYNEQFF
v_call: TRBV11-3; d_call: .; j_call: TRBJ2-6; clone_size: .; cdr3_nt: TGTGCCAGCAGCTTAGGGTCTGTTCGGTACGGCGTCCTGACTTTC; cdr3_aa: CASSLGSVRYGVLTF
v_call: TRBV21-1; d_call: .; j_call: TRBJ2-6; clone_size: .; cdr3_nt: TGTGCCAGCAGCAAAATGGGCCCAATGTTGCAGAATGGTACTGGGGCCAACGTCCTGACTTTC; cdr3_aa: CASSKMGPMLQNGTGANVLTF
v_call: TRBV9; d_call: .; j_call: TRBJ2-6; clone_size: .; cdr3_nt: TGTGCCAGCAGCGTAGGAGGGGGGGGCAGTCTTGGGGCCAACGTCCTGACTTTC; cdr3_aa: CASSVGGGGSLGANVLTF
v_call: TRBV10-3; d_call: .; j_call: TRBJ2-2; clone_size: .; cdr3_nt: TGTGCCATCAGTGAGTCGCACCGACAGGTGAGCACCGGGGAGCTGTTTTTT; cdr3_aa: CAISESHRQVSTGELFF
v_call: TRBV6-5; d_call: TRBD1; j_call: TRBJ2-7; clone_size: .; cdr3_nt: TGTGCCAGCAGTTACTCAACCGGGACAGGGAGATACGAGCAGTACTTC; cdr3_aa: CASSYSTGTGRYEQYF
v_call: TRBV7-9; d_call: TRBD2; j_call: TRBJ2-3; clone_size: .; cdr3_nt: TGTGCCAGCAGCTTAGGACTAGCGGATAGCACAGATACGCAGTATTTT; cdr3_aa: CASSLGLADSTDTQYF
v_call: TRBV5-4; d_call: .; j_call: TRBJ1-6; clone_size: once; cdr3_nt: TGTGCCAGCAGCCCGGTCTCCTATAATTCACCCCTCCACTTT; cdr3_aa: CASSPVSYNSPLHF
v_call: TRBV5-6; d_call: TRBD2; j_call: TRBJ2-7; clone_size: .; cdr3_nt: TGTGCCAGCAGCTTGTTTGGGACTAGCGAGTCCTACGAGCAGTACTTC; cdr3_aa: CASSLFGTSESYEQYF
v_call: TRBV5-1; d_call: TRBD1; j_call: TRBJ1-2; clone_size: .; cdr3_nt: TGCGCCAGCGGGACAGGGTTATCCTATGGCTACACCTTC; cdr3_aa: CASGTGLSYGYTF
v_call: TRBV18; d_call: TRBD1; j_call: TRBJ2-7; clone_size: .; cdr3_nt: TGTGCCAGCTCACCATCCACAGGGGGCAACGAGCAGTACTTC; cdr3_aa: CASSPSTGGNEQYF
v_call: TRBV7-8; d_call: TRBD2; j_call: TRBJ2-1; clone_size: .; cdr3_nt: TGTGCCAGCAGTTTAATAGCGGGGGCCTACAATGAGCAGTTCTTC; cdr3_aa: CASSLIAGAYNEQFF
v_call: TRBV7-6; d_call: TRBD1; j_call: TRBJ1-3; clone_size: .; cdr3_nt: TGTGCCAGCAGCTTAGCGCGCCAGGGGGCGAGCTCTGGAAACACCATATATTTT; cdr3_aa: CASSLARQGASSGNTIYF
v_call: TRBV7-9; d_call: .; j_call: TRBJ2-7; clone_size: once; cdr3_nt: TGTGCCAGCAGCTTTGCTGCTGAGAACGACGAGCAGTACTTC; cdr3_aa: CASSFAAENDEQYF
v_call: TRBV18; d_call: .; j_call: TRBJ1-1; clone_size: .; cdr3_nt: TGTGCCAGCTCACCGAATGGACAAGGAAGCACTGAAGCTTTCTTT; cdr3_aa: CASSPNGQGSTEAFF
v_call: TRBV12-5; d_call: .; j_call: TRBJ1-4; clone_size: few; cdr3_nt: TGTGCTAGTGGTTTGGCGGGGGTGACGAGGGGTGAAAAACTGTTTTTT; cdr3_aa: CASGLAGVTRGEKLFF
v_call: TRBV11-1; d_call: .; j_call: TRBJ1-1; clone_size: .; cdr3_nt: TGTGCCAGCAGCTTGGGGCCGTGGGGAGGTACTGAAGCTTTCTTT; cdr3_aa: CASSLGPWGGTEAFF
v_call: TRBV19; d_call: .; j_call: TRBJ1-2; clone_size: .; cdr3_nt: TGTGCCAGTGCGACTGGGGGACACAATGGCTACACCTTC; cdr3_aa: CASATGGHNGYTF
v_call: TRBV12-5; d_call: .; j_call: TRBJ2-7; clone_size: few; cdr3_nt: TGTGCTAGTGGTTTGGTAAGGGGTCTGGGGTACGAGCAGTACTTC; cdr3_aa: CASGLVRGLGYEQYF
v_call: TRBV7-8; d_call: .; j_call: TRBJ2-5; clone_size: .; cdr3_nt: TGTGCCAGCAGCTTATCCCAGGGCCAAGAGACCCAGTACTTC; cdr3_aa: CASSLSQGQETQYF
v_call: TRBV14; d_call: .; j_call: TRBJ2-1; clone_size: .; cdr3_nt: TGTGCCAGCAGCCAAGCTTTGGACTACCTCCCCAATGAGCAGTTCTTC; cdr3_aa: CASSQALDYLPNEQFF
v_call: TRBV2; d_call: TRBD2; j_call: TRBJ2-1; clone_size: once; cdr3_nt: TGTGCCAGCAGCGGGGGGAGCAACAATGAGCAGTTCTTC; cdr3_aa: CASSGGSNNEQFF
v_call: TRBV6-6; d_call: .; j_call: TRBJ1-2; clone_size: few; cdr3_nt: TGTGCCAGCAGTTTACTCGATTATGGCTACACCTTC; cdr3_aa: CASSLLDYGYTF
v_call: TRBV6-1; d_call: TRBD2; j_call: TRBJ2-7; clone_size: .; cdr3_nt: TGTGCCAGCAGAAAGAGCGGGGGGGCCCGGGAGCAGTACTTC; cdr3_aa: CASRKSGGAREQYF
v_call: TRBV13; d_call: .; j_call: TRBJ2-5; clone_size: .; cdr3_nt: TGTGCCAGCAGCACTACGACTGGGGGGCAAGAGACCCAGTACTTC; cdr3_aa: CASSTTTGGQETQYF
v_call: TRBV29-1; d_call: TRBD1; j_call: TRBJ2-7; clone_size: .; cdr3_nt: TGCAGCGGCCTGGGCTGGGACAGCAACTCCTACGAGCAGTACTTC; cdr3_aa: CSGLGWDSNSYEQYF